The 18 T cell receptor beta chains presented below share a single source sample, sequenced in a study of shared clonotypes between healthy human individuals. The naive CD8 population came from CD45RO-negative cells selected for CCR7, without terminally differentiated effector memory CD45RA+ cells. Profiled with immunoSEQ multiplex PCR; TCRdb holds only in-frame clones, not every one. The sample holds nearly 2 million clones, less than 95% seen once. The source material was naive CD8+ T cells sorted from blood. These TCRs come from a man in his late teens or twenties in good health.

The V and J genes are TRBV4-1 and TRBJ2-7; TRBD2 is a possible D gene (7 bases). Germline CDR1 and CDR2: MGHRA and YSYEKL. V was clipped by 0 bases and J by 7 bases, with 19 bases between them. The CDR3 consists of 16 residues. The CDR3 reads CASSQDEWGGRKEQYF. CDR3 bases: TGCGCCAGCAGCCAAGATGAGTGGGGGGGGCGCAAGGAGCAGTACTTC.

The V and J genes are TRBV5-6 and TRBJ2-3, with unresolved D. The germline V and J ends were trimmed by 2 bases and 4 bases, with 14 bases remaining between them. This CDR3 has 15 amino acids. Germline V lookup: CDR1 SGHDT, CDR2 YYEEEE. This chain's CDR3 is CASSFRFSGADTQYF. CDR3 DNA sequence: TGTGCCAGCAGCTTTAGATTTAGTGGTGCAGATACGCAGTATTTT.

The chain is built from TRBV4-3 and TRBJ2-7, with a possible D match to TRBD1 (6 bases). Germline V gene sequence: CDR1 LGHNA, CDR2 YSLEER. The V end was cut by 1 base, the J end by 3 bases, with 16 bases between. The CDR3 length is 16 residues. The CDR3 DNA is TGCGCCAGCAGCCAAGGCCAGGGGAACGAGGGCTACGAGCAGTACTTC. This sequence encodes CASSQGQGNEGYEQYF.

The rearrangement joins TRBV7-9 to TRBJ2-2, with 8 bases fitting TRBD1. Germline V gene sequence: CDR1 SEHNR, CDR2 FQNEAQ (reference sequence). V lost 3 bases to trimming and J lost 3 bases; unmatched junction nucleotides: 6. The CDR3 contains 16 residues. The CDR3 loop reads CASSFGTGGYTGELFF. CDR3 nucleotides: TGTGCCAGCAGCTTCGGAACAGGGGGGTACACCGGGGAGCTGTTTTTT.

This chain uses TRBV7-9 with TRBJ1-1; D is possibly TRBD1 (5 bases). The CDR3 runs to 15 residues. Trimming took off 4 bases at V and 1 base at J, with 13 bases between the two ends. Germline V gene lookup returns CDR1 SEHNR and CDR2 FQNEAQ (reference sequence). The chain's CDR3 is CASSWVDSQNTEAFF. CDR3 bases: TGTGCCAGCAGCTGGGTTGACAGCCAGAACACTGAAGCTTTCTTT.

The V call is TRBV13, the J call TRBJ2-3, with D maybe TRBD2 (6 bases). With 5 bases removed from V and 2 bases from J, the gap between germline ends came to 14 bases. Germline values: CDR1 PRHDT, CDR2 FYEKMQ (reference sequence). This CDR3 comprises 15 residues. The CDR3 sequence: CASSARLGHTDTQYF. The CDR3 bases are TGTGCCAGCAGCGCTAGACTAGGGCACACAGATACGCAGTATTTT.

The chain recombines TRBV6-6 with TRBJ1-2; TRBD1 aligns across 9 bases. Germline V gene data show CDR1 as MNHNY and CDR2 as SVGAGI (reference sequence). V shed 5 bases, J shed 3 bases, and the junction held 7 bases outside the gene matches. CDR3 length: 15 amino acids. The CDR3 region has the DNA TGTGCCAGCAGTGTCGGGACAGGGCATTACTATGGCTACACCTTC. This codes for CASSVGTGHYYGYTF.

This clone was recorded once. This rearrangement joins TRBV15 to TRBJ2-7, with 8 bases identical to TRBD1. V lost 4 bases, J lost 6 bases, and 11 bases stayed unmatched. Germline CDR1 LNHNV, CDR2 YYDKDF (reference sequence). There are 15 residues in the CDR3. This chain's CDR3 is CATSTLQGGFGEQYF. The CDR3 nucleotides read TGTGCCACCAGCACACTACAGGGGGGATTCGGCGAGCAGTACTTC.

This rearrangement joins TRBV9 to TRBJ2-3; D may match TRBD1 or TRBD2 (6 bases each). This CDR3 has 19 amino acids. In germline, CDR1 is SGDLS, CDR2 YYNGEE. Trimming pared 0 bases from V and 2 bases from J, leaving 22 bases between. In DNA, the CDR3 is TGTGCCAGCAGCGTAGGTGGGGGGCTGCCCGACCTATACACAGATACGCAGTATTTT. Translating it yields CASSVGGGLPDLYTDTQYF.

V and J are TRBV27 and TRBJ2-1, with D possibly matching TRBD1 (6 bases). The germline V gene encodes CDR1 MNHEY and CDR2 SMNVEV (reference sequence). This CDR3 comprises 14 residues. V gave up 5 bases and J gave up 5 bases, with 13 bases separating them. The CDR3 nucleotides read TGTGCCAGCAGTGAGACAGGACGGAACAATGAGCAGTTCTTC. Its protein is CASSETGRNNEQFF.

This clone was seen a few times. The chain couples TRBV27 to TRBJ1-2, with no clear D. The CDR3 runs to 14 residues. The germline V gene encodes CDR1 MNHEY and CDR2 SMNVEV (reference sequence). V was trimmed by 2 bases and J by 4 bases, leaving 11 bases between them. The CDR3 region is CASSLGRFSYGYTF. In nucleotides, the CDR3 is TGTGCCAGCAGTTTAGGCAGATTCAGCTATGGCTACACCTTC.

Regarding this clone: The same CDR3 is also encoded by other DNA sequences in this sample. This chain connects TRBV15 to TRBJ2-1; a weak D match, TRBD2 (6 bases). This CDR3 comprises 12 residues. Between the trimmed V and J ends, which lost 3 bases and 8 bases, there was a span of 8 bases. Germline lookup yields CDR1 LNHNV and CDR2 YYDKDF (reference sequence). DNA of the CDR3: TGTGCCACCAGCAGGGGGGGAGATGAGCAGTTCTTC. Translation: CATSRGGDEQFF.

Note on this clone: The same CDR3 is also encoded by other DNA sequences in this sample. The rearrangement joins TRBV7-8 to TRBJ2-3; no reliable D call. The CDR3 length is 13 residues. Germline CDR1 and CDR2: SGHVS and FQNEAQ. Trimming took 0 bases from V and 1 from J, leaving 2 bases between them. CDR3: CASSLARTDTQYF. For the CDR3, the DNA is TGTGCCAGCAGCTTAGCTCGCACAGATACGCAGTATTTT.

As regards this clone: Distinct nucleotide sequences in the sample also encode this CDR3. This chain uses TRBV28 with TRBJ2-5; TRBD2 agrees at 7 bases. Germline V gene sequence: CDR1 MDHEN, CDR2 SYDVKM. V shed 7 bases, J shed 2 bases, and the junction held 7 bases outside the gene matches. The CDR3 has 14 residues. The CDR3 DNA is TGTGCCAGCACCCTAGCCGGGGGGCAAGAGACCCAGTACTTC. This gives the protein CASTLAGGQETQYF. Complete variable domain (other parts from reference TRBV28 and TRBJ2-5): DVKVTQSSRYLVKRTGEKVFLECVQDMDHENMFWYRQDPGLGLRLIYFSYDVKMKEKGDIPEGYSVSREKKERFSLILESASTNQTSMYLCASTLAGGQETQYFGPGTRLLVL.

The chain carries TRBV7-9 and TRBJ2-1; 8 bases agree with TRBD1. V lost 5 bases and J lost 5; bases outside the gene matches: 17. The germline V gene encodes CDR1 SEHNR and CDR2 FQNEAQ (reference sequence). This CDR3 has 18 amino acids. CDR3 protein: CASSPLGVGTGLDNEQFF. Written as DNA, the CDR3 is TGTGCCAGCAGCCCCCTCGGGGTGGGGACAGGCCTTGACAATGAGCAGTTCTTC.

The chain couples TRBV27 to TRBJ2-3, with D perhaps TRBD1 (6 bases). CDR1 is MNHEY and CDR2 is SMNVEV in the germline V gene (reference sequence). V was pared by 7 bases and J by 1 base, with 9 bases between. This CDR3 has 13 amino acids. This CDR3 is CASIKGGTDTQYF. CDR3 nucleotides: TGTGCCAGCATCAAGGGGGGCACAGATACGCAGTATTTT.

The rearrangement uses TRBV4-1 and TRBJ2-1; tentatively, D is TRBD1 (6 bases). The germline gives CDR1 MGHRA, CDR2 YSYEKL. CDR3 length: 15 amino acids. The germline V and J ends were trimmed by 0 bases and 7 bases, with 13 bases remaining between them. The CDR3: CASSQDWTDGNEQFF. The CDR3 bases are TGCGCCAGCAGCCAAGATTGGACAGACGGGAATGAGCAGTTCTTC.

This clone was seen a single time. The CDR3 DNA sequence: TGTGCCAGCTACCCCCTACAGGGACTGTACACTGAAGCTTTCTTT. Its translation: CASYPLQGLYTEAFF. V usage is TRBV9 and J usage is TRBJ1-1; tentative D call: TRBD1 (6 bases). The CDR3 runs to 15 residues. In germline, CDR1 is SGDLS, CDR2 YYNGEE. V was clipped by 7 bases and J by 3 bases, with 19 bases between them.